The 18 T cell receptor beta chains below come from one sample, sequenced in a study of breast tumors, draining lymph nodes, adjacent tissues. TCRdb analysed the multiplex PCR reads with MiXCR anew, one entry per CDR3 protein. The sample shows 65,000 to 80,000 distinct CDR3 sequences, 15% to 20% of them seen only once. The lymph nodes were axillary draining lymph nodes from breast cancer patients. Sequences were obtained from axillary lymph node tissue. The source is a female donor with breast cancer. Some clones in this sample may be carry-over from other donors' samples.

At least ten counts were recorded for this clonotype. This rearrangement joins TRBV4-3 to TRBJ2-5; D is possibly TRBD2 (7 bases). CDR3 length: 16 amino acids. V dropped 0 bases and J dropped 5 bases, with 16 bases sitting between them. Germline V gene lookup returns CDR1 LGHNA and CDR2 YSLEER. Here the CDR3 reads CASSQERGRGGETQYF. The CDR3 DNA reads TGCGCCAGCAGCCAAGAAAGAGGCAGGGGAGGGGAGACCCAGTACTTC.

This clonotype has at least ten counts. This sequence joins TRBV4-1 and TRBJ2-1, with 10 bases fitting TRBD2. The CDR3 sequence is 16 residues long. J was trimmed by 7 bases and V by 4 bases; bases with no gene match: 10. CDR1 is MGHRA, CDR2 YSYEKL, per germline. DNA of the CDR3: TGCGCCAGCAGCCTTAAGGGGCTAGCGGGAGATAATGAGCAGTTCTTC. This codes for CASSLKGLAGDNEQFF.

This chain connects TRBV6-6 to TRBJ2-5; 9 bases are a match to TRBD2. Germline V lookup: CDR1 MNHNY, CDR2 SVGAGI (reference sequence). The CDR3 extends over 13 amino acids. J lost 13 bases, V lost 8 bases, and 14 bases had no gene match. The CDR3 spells CASSKAGGVARYF. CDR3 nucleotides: TGTGCCAGCTCGAAAGCGGGGGGTGTGGCCCGGTACTTC.

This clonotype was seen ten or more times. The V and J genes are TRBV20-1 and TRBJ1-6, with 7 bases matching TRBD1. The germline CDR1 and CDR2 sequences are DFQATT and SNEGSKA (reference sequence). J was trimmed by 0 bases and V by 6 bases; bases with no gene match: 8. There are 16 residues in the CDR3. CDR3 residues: CSAPTGAGSYNSPLHF. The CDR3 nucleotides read TGCAGTGCACCCACAGGGGCGGGCTCCTATAATTCACCCCTCCACTTT.

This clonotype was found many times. The CDR3 DNA follows: TGTGCCAGCAGAGCCGGCTTATCCGTAACTGAGACCCAGTACTTC. This encodes CASRAGLSVTETQYF. The chain employs TRBV7-2 and TRBJ2-5; no firm D call. This CDR3 is 15 amino acids long. With 6 bases removed from V and 5 bases from J, the gap between germline ends came to 19 bases. The germline CDR1 and CDR2 sequences are SGHTA and FQGNSA.

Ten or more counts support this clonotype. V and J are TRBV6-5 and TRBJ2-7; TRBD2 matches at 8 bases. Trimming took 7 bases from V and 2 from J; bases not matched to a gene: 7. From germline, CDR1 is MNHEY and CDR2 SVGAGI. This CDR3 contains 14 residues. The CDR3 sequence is CASKKLAETYEQYF. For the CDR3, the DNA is TGTGCCAGCAAGAAACTAGCGGAAACCTACGAGCAGTACTTC.

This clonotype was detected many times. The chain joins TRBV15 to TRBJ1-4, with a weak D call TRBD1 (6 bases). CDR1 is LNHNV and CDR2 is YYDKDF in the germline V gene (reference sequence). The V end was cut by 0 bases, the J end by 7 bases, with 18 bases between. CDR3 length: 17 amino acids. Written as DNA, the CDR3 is TGTGCCACCAGCAGAGATTTGGGAGGGGGTGCTCGTGAAAAACTGTTTTTT. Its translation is CATSRDLGGGAREKLFF.

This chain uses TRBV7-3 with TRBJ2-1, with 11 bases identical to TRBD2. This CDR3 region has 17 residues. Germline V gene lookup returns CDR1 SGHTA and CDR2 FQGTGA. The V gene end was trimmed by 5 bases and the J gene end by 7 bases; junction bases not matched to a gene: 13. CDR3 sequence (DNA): TGTGCCAGCAGCCCCTGTTCTAGCGGGAGGCTCTGTAATGAGCAGTTCTTC. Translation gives CASSPCSSGRLCNEQFF.

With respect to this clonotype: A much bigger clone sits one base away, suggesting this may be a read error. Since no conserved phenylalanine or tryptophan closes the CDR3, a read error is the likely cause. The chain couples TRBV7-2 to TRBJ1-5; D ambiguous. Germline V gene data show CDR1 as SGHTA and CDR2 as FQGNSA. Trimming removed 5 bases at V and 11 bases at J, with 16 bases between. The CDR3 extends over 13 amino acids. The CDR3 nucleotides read TGTGCCAGCAGCGCAGGAATGGGGAGGGCCCAGCATTCT. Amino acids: CASSAGMGRAQHS.

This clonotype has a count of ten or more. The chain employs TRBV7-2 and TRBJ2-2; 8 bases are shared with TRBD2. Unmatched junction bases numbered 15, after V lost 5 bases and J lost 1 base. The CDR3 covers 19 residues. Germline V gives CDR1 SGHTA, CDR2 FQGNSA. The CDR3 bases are TGTGCCAGCAGCAAAGAAAACCCTTCGGCGGGAGGGAACACCGGGGAGCTGTTTTTT. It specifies CASSKENPSAGGNTGELFF.

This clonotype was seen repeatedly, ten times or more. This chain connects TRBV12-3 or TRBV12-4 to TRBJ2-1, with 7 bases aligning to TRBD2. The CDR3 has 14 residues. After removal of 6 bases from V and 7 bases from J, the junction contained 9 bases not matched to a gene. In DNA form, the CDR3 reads TGTGCCAGCAGCACCCGGTGGGGGGGGAATGAGCAGTTCTTC. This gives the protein CASSTRWGGNEQFF.

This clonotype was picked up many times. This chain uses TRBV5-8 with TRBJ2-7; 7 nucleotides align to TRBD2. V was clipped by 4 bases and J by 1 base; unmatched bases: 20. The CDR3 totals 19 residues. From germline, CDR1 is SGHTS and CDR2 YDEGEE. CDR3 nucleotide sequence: TGTGCCAGCAGCAGTACCGGGAGGCGATCGATATGGAGGTCCTACGAGCAGTACTTC. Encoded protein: CASSSTGRRSIWRSYEQYF.

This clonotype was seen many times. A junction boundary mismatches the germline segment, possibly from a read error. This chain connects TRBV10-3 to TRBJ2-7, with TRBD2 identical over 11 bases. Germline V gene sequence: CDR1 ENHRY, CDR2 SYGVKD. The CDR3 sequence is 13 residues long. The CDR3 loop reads CAISERTSGSRHF. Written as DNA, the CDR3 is TGTGCCATCAGTGAGCGAACTAGCGGGAGTCGACACTTC.

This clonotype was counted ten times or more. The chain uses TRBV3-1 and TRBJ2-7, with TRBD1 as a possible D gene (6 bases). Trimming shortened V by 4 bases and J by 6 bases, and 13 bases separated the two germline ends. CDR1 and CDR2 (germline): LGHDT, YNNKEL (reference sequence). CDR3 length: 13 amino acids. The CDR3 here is CASSPGGVTEQYF. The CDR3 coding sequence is TGTGCCAGCAGCCCTGGGGGCGTCACCGAGCAGTACTTC.

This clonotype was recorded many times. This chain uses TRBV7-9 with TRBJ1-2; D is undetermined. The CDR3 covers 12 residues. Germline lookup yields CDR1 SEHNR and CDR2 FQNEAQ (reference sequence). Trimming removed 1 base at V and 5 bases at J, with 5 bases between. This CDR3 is CASSLEGYGYTF. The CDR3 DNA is TGTGCCAGCAGCTTAGAAGGGTATGGCTACACCTTC. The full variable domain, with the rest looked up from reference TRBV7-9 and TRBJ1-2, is DTGVSQNPRHKITKRGQNVTFRCDPISEHNRLYWYRQTLGQGPEFLTYFQNEAQLEKSRLLSDRFSAERPKGSFSTLEIQRTEQGDSAMYLCASSLEGYGYTFGSGTRLTVV.

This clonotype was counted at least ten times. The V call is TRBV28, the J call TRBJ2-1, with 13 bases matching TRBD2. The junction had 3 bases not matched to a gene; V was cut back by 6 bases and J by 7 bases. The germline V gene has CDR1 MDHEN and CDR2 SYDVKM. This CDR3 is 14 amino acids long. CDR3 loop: CASSRTSGRNEQFF. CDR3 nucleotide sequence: TGTGCCAGCAGCCGGACTAGCGGGAGAAATGAGCAGTTCTTC.

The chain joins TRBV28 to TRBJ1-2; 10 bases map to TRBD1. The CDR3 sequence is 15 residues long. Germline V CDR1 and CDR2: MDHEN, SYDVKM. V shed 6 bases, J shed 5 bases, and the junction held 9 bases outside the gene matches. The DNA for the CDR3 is TGTGCCAGCAGCCCAGGACAGGGGGGTCCTTATGGCTACACCTTC. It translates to CASSPGQGGPYGYTF.

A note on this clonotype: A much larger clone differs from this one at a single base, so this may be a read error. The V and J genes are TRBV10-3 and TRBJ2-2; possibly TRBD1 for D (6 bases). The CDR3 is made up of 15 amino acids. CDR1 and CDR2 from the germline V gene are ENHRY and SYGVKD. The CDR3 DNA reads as TGTGCCACCAGTGATCAGGGGATAGGCACCGGGGAGCTGTTTTTT. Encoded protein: CATSDQGIGTGELFF.